This entry lists 8 T cell receptor beta chains sequenced from one sample in a study of blood T cell repertoires in COVID-19. Profiled with immunoSEQ multiplex PCR; TCRdb holds only in-frame clones, not every one. The sample shows about 100,000 clones, about 91% of them seen only once. The specimen sequenced was peripheral blood. Every receptor here comes from a human donor in a cohort sampled during active COVID-19.

V usage is TRBV10-3 and J usage is TRBJ2-4, with 10 bases matching TRBD1. Germline CDR1 ENHRY, CDR2 SYGVKD. The CDR3 is 15 amino acids. Trimming removed 2 bases from V and 4 bases from J; junction bases left unmatched: 2. The CDR3 DNA reads as TGTGCCATCAGTGAGGGGACAGGGGCAAAAAACATTCAGTACTTC. Protein: CAISEGTGAKNIQYF.

This chain connects TRBV11-2 to TRBJ2-7, with 9 bases that match TRBD2. This CDR3 comprises 13 residues. With 5 bases clipped from V and 3 bases from J, the junction kept 2 bases outside the gene matches. Germline CDR1 reads SGHAT; CDR2 reads FQNNGV. CDR3 loop: CASSLSGSYEQYF. The CDR3 nucleotides read TGTGCCAGCAGCCTTAGCGGGAGCTACGAGCAGTACTTC. Complete variable domain (other parts from reference TRBV11-2 and TRBJ2-7): EAGVAQSPRYKIIEKRQSVAFWCNPISGHATLYWYQQILGQGPKLLIQFQNNGVVDDSQLPKDRFSAERLKGVDSTLKIQPAKLEDSAVYLCASSLSGSYEQYFGPGTRLTVT.

V usage is TRBV4-2 and J usage is TRBJ2-7, with 8 bases matching TRBD2. Germline V gives CDR1 LGHNA, CDR2 YNFKEQ. Trimming removed 5 bases from V and 2 bases from J; junction bases left unmatched: 8. The length of the CDR3 is 15 residues. CDR3 in DNA: TGTGCCAGCAGCGAAGGGGGAGCGGGGGCCTACGAGCAGTACTTC. It translates to CASSEGGAGAYEQYF.

The V and J genes are TRBV9 and TRBJ2-2; 13 nucleotides align to TRBD2. The V and J ends lost 0 bases and 6 bases, in that order; junction bases with no gene match: 5. This CDR3 comprises 17 residues. Germline-derived CDR1 and CDR2 are SGDLS and YYNGEE. CDR3 sequence: CASSVGGTSGMPGELFF. The CDR3 coding sequence is TGTGCCAGCAGCGTAGGGGGGACTAGCGGGATGCCCGGGGAGCTGTTTTTT.

This chain links TRBV18 with TRBJ2-2, with D maybe TRBD1 (7 bases). From germline, CDR1 is KGHSH and CDR2 LQKENI. V was pared by 4 bases and J by 4 bases, with 22 bases between. The CDR3 has 18 amino acids. This CDR3 reads CASSHRNRGLFGTGELFF. For the CDR3, the DNA is TGTGCCAGCTCACACAGAAACAGGGGACTCTTTGGCACCGGGGAGCTGTTTTTT. Filled out from reference TRBV18 and TRBJ2-2, the complete variable domain reads NAGVMQNPRHLVRRRGQEARLRCSPMKGHSHVYWYRQLPEEGLKFMVYLQKENIIDESGMPKERFSAEFPKEGPSILRIQQVVRGDSAAYFCASSHRNRGLFGTGELFFGEGSRLTVL.

On this clone itself: Just one base apart from a much larger clone, this may be a read error. Different DNA sequences within this sample yield the same CDR3. This chain links TRBV4-1 with TRBJ2-3, with 8 bases fitting TRBD2. The CDR3 length is 16 residues. Germline assignment: CDR1 MGHRA and CDR2 YSYEKL. The CDR3 DNA reads TGCGCCAGTAGCCAAGAGGGCGGGAGGAGCACAGATACGCAGTATTTT. Protein sequence: CASSQEGGRSTDTQYF.

The chain has TRBV18 and TRBJ2-7; unclear D gene. Trimming cost V 2 bases and J 6 bases, with 8 bases left between them. This CDR3 is 12 amino acids long. In germline, CDR1 is KGHSH, CDR2 LQKENI. The CDR3 DNA is TGTGCCAGCTCACCAGTTGCCGGCGAGCAGTACTTC. It encodes CASSPVAGEQYF.

The rearrangement links TRBV5-6 to TRBJ2-1; tentatively, D is TRBD2 (6 bases). Between the trimmed V and J ends, which lost 5 bases and 3 bases, there was a span of 12 bases. Germline V gene data show CDR1 as SGHDT and CDR2 as YYEEEE. The CDR3 sequence is 14 residues long. The CDR3: CASSRTGLYNEQFF. CDR3 bases: TGTGCCAGCAGTCGTACGGGACTCTACAATGAGCAGTTCTTC.